This section outlines one TCR beta chain sequence together with its context. Its antigen remains unknown. Regarding treatment: around 19 received Ad26.COV2.S at low or high dose, single or two shots; 5 received placebo; per-sample allocation not given. After the first vaccine or placebo injection, samples were drawn on day 63. Vaccine was an Ad26 vector expressing Wuhan-strain SARS-CoV-2 spike. TCRdb keeps only in-frame clones here, not all; method: immunoSEQ multiplex PCR. The table has 360,000 or so clones, about 88% seen once. This sample was taken from a study of Ad26.COV2.S vaccination and SARS-CoV-2 variants. V was clipped by 6 bases and J by 6 bases, with 17 bases between them. CDR3 length equals 14 residues. Germline V lookup: CDR1 MNHEY, CDR2 SVGAGI. Broader study findings: Placebo and vaccine recipients had non-spike TCR breadth that was similar.

The sequences come from peripheral blood, collected in a trial of Ad26.COV2.S vaccine versus placebo. The TCR originated in a person between 18 and 60 years old who received the Ad26.COV2.S COVID-19 vaccine or a placebo. The chain is built from TRBV6-5 and TRBJ1-2; no clear D. CDR3 in amino acids: CASRYITRIDGYTF. CDR3 coding DNA: TGTGCCAGCAGGTACATCACCCGGATAGATGGCTACACCTTC.